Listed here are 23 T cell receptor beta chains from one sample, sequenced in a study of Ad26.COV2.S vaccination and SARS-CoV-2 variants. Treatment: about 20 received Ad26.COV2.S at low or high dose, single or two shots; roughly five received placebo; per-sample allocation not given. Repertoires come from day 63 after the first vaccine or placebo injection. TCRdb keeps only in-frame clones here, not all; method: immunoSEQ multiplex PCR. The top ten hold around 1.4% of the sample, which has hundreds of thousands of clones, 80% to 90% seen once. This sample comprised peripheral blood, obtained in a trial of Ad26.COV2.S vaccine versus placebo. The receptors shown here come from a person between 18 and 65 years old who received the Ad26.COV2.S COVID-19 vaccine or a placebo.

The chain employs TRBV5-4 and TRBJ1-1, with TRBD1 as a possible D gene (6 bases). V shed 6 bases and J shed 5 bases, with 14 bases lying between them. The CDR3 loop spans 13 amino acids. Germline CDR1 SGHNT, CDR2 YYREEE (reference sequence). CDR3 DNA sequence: TGTGCCAGCACGCGAGGGGGGTATACTGAAGCTTTCTTT. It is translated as CASTRGGYTEAFF.

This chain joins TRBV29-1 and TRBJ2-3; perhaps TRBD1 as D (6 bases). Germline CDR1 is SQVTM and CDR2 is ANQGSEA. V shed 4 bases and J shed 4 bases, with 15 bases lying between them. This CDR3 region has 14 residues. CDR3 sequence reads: CSVVGQGPPDTQYF. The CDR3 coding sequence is TGCAGCGTTGTCGGGCAGGGGCCCCCAGATACGCAGTATTTT.

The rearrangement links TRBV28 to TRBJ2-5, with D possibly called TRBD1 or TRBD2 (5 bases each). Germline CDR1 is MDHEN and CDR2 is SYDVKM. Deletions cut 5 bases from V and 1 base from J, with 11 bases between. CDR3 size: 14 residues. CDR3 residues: CASSAPGSQETQYF. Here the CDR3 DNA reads TGTGCCAGCAGTGCCCCAGGGAGCCAAGAGACCCAGTACTTC.

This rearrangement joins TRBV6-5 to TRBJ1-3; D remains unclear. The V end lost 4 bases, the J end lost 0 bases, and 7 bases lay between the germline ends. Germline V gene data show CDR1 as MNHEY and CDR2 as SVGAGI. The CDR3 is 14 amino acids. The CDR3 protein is CASSWGNSGNTIYF. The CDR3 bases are TGTGCCAGCAGTTGGGGTAACTCTGGAAACACCATATATTTT.

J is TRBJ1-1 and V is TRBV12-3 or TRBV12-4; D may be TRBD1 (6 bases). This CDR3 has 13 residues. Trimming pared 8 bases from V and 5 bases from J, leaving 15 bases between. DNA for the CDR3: TGTGCCAGCGGGGGGCCTCTCTGGACTGAAGCTTTCTTT. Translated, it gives CASGGPLWTEAFF.

CDR3 in DNA: TGTGCCAGCAGCTTAGCCAGGAGTTACAATGAGCAGTTCTTC. This gives the protein CASSLARSYNEQFF. The chain carries TRBV7-2 and TRBJ2-1; D is unclear. Germline assignment: CDR1 SGHTA and CDR2 FQGNSA. This CDR3 is 14 amino acids long. Trimming pared 0 bases from V and 4 bases from J, leaving 7 bases between.

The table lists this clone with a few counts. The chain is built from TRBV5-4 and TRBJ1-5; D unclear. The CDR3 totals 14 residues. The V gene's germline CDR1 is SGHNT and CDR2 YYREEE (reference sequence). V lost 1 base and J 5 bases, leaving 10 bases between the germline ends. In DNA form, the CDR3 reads TGTGCCAGCAGCTTGTGGCCCTCCGATCAGCCCCAGCATTTT. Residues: CASSLWPSDQPQHF.

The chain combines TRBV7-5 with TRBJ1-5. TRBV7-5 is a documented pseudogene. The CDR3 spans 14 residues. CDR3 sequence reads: CARSPGSRNQPQHF. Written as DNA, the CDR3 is TGTGCCAGAAGCCCCGGTTCGAGAAATCAGCCCCAGCATTTT.

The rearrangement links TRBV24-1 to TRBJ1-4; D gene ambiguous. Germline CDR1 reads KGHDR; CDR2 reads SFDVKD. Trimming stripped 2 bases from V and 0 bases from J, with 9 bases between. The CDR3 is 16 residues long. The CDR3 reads CATSDSRASTNEKLFF. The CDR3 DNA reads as TGTGCCACCAGTGATTCAAGGGCCTCAACTAATGAAAAACTGTTTTTT.

CDR3 loop: CASSLGQAMINYGYTF. In DNA form, the CDR3 reads TGTGCCAGCTCACTAGGACAGGCCATGATAAACTATGGCTACACCTTC. V gene TRBV18 combines with J gene TRBJ1-2; TRBD1 matches 7 bases. The junction had 10 bases not matched to a gene; V was cut back by 4 bases and J by 2 bases. The length of the CDR3 is 16 residues. CDR1 and CDR2 (germline): KGHSH, LQKENI. The variable domain in full, completed from reference TRBV18 and TRBJ1-2, reads NAGVMQNPRHLVRRRGQEARLRCSPMKGHSHVYWYRQLPEEGLKFMVYLQKENIIDESGMPKERFSAEFPKEGPSILRIQQVVRGDSAAYFCASSLGQAMINYGYTFGSGTRLTVV.

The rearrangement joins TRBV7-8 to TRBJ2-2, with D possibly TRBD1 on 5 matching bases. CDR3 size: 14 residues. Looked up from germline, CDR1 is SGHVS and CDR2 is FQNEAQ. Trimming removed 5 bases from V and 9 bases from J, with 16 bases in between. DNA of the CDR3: TGTGCCAGCAGCCCAACCAGGACAAGCCGGGAGCTGTTTTTT. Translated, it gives CASSPTRTSRELFF.

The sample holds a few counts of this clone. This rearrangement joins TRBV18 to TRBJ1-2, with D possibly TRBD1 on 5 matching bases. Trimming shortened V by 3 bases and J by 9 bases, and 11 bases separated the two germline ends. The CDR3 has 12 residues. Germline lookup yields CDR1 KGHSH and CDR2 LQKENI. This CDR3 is CASSPSEDSYTF. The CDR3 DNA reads TGTGCCAGCTCACCGAGCGAGGACAGCTACACCTTC. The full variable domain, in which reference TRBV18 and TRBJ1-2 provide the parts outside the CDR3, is NAGVMQNPRHLVRRRGQEARLRCSPMKGHSHVYWYRQLPEEGLKFMVYLQKENIIDESGMPKERFSAEFPKEGPSILRIQQVVRGDSAAYFCASSPSEDSYTFGSGTRLTVV.

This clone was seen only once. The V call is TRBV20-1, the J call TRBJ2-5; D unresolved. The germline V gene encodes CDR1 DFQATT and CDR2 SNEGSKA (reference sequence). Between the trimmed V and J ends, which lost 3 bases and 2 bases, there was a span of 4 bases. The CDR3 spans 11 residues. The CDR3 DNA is TGCAGTGCTAGGAGTCAAGAGACCCAGTACTTC. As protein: CSARSQETQYF.

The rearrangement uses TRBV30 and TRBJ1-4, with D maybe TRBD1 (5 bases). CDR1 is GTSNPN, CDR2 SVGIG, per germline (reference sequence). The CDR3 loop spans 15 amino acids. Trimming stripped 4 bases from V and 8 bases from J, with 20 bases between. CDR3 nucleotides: TGTGCCTGGACGACTACCGGGGCGCCTGAAGAAAAACTGTTTTTT. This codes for CAWTTTGAPEEKLFF.

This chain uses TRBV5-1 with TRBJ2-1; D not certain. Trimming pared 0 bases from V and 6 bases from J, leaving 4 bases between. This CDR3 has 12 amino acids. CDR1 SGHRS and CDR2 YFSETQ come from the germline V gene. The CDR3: CASSLEGNEQFF. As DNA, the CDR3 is TGCGCCAGCAGCTTGGAGGGCAATGAGCAGTTCTTC.

The CDR3 is CASSTGSSGANVLTF. CDR3 DNA: TGTGCCAGCAGTACGGGAAGCTCTGGGGCCAACGTCCTGACTTTC. The chain joins TRBV6-5 to TRBJ2-6; D might be TRBD2 (5 bases). Trimming took 5 bases from V and 0 from J, leaving 8 bases between them. Germline CDR1 is MNHEY and CDR2 is SVGAGI. CDR3 length equals 15 residues.

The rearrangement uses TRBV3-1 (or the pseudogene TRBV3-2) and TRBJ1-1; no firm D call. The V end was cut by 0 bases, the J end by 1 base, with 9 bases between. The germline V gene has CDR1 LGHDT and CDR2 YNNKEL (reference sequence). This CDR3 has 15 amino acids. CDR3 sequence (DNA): TGTGCCAGCAGCCAAGAATGGGTCGGGAACACTGAAGCTTTCTTT. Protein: CASSQEWVGNTEAFF.

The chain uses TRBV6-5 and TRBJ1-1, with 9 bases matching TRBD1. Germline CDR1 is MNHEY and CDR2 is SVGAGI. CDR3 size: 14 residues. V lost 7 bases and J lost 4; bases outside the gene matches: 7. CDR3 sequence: CASIRLGQGTEAFF. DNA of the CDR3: TGTGCCAGCATTCGACTGGGACAGGGCACTGAAGCTTTCTTT.

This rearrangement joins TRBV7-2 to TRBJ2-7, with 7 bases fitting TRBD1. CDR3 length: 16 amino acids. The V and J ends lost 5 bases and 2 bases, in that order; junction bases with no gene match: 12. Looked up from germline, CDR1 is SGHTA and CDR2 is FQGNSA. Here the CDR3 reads CASSPPDRFRTYEQYF. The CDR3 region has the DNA TGTGCCAGCAGCCCCCCGGACAGGTTTCGAACCTACGAGCAGTACTTC.

The DNA of the CDR3 is TGTGCCAGCAGTGCTAGGGGGGCTGAAGCTTTCTTT. Translated: CASSARGAEAFF. This chain links TRBV2 with TRBJ1-1, with D possibly being TRBD1 (6 bases). Trimming removed 4 bases from V and 6 bases from J, with 9 bases in between. Germline-derived CDR1 and CDR2 are SNHLY and FYNNEI. The length of the CDR3 is 12 residues.

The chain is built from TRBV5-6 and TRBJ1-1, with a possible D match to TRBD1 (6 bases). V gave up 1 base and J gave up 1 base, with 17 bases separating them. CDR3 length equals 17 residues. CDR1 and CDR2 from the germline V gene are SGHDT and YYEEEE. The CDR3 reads CASSLRPTGYWNTEAFF. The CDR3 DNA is TGTGCCAGCAGCTTGCGTCCCACAGGGTATTGGAACACTGAAGCTTTCTTT.

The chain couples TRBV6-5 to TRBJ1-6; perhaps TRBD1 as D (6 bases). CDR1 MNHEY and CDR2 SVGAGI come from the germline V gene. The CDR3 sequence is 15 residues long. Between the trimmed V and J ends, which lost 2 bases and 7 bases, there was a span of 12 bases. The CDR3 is CASSYGGGLNSPLHF. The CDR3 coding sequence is TGTGCCAGCAGTTACGGTGGGGGGCTGAATTCACCCCTCCACTTT.

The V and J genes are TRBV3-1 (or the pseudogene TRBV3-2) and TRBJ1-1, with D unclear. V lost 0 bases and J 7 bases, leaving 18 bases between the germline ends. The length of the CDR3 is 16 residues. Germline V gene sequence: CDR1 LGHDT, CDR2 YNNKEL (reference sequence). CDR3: CASSQDGQEKPDEAFF. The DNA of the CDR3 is TGTGCCAGCAGCCAAGACGGGCAGGAAAAACCTGATGAAGCTTTCTTT.